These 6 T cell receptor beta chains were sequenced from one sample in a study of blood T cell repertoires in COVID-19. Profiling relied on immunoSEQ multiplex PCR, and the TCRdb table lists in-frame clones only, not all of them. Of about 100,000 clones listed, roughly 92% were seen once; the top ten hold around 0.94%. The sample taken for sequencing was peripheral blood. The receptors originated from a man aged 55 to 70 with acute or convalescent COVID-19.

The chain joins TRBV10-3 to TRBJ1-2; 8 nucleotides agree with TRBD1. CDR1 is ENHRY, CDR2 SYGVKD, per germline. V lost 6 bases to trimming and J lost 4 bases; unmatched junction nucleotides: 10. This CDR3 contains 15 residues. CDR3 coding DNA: TGTGCCATCAGCCCCGGGTGGACAGGGTCCTATGGCTACACCTTC. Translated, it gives CAISPGWTGSYGYTF.

CDR3 in amino acids: CAISPRNDGAEAFF. The CDR3 bases are TGTGCCATCAGCCCGCGGAACGATGGTGCTGAAGCTTTCTTT. The genes are TRBV10-3 and TRBJ1-1; D gene uncertain. This CDR3 is built from 14 residues. Germline CDR1 is ENHRY and CDR2 is SYGVKD. V lost 6 bases and J lost 6, with 17 bases in between.

The CDR3 loop is CSVAGLAGTSYNEQFF. DNA of the CDR3: TGCAGCGTAGCGGGACTAGCGGGTACGTCCTACAATGAGCAGTTCTTC. The J gene is TRBJ2-1, the V gene TRBV29-1, with 12 bases fitting TRBD2. The germline gives CDR1 SQVTM, CDR2 ANQGSEA. The CDR3 spans 16 residues. Germline trimming cut 6 bases from V and 1 base from J; bases unmatched to any gene: 7.

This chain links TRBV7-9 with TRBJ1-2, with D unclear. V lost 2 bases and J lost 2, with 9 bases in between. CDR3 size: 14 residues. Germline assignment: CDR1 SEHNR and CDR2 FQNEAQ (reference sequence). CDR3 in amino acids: CASSLNTGNYGYTF. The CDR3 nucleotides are TGTGCCAGCAGCTTAAATACGGGGAACTATGGCTACACCTTC.

CDR3 sequence reads: CAHGDRGGIGELFF. The CDR3, as DNA: TGTGCCCACGGGGACAGGGGGGGTATCGGGGAGCTGTTTTTT. J is TRBJ2-2 and V is TRBV6-5; 11 bases are shared with TRBD1. Germline V gene data show CDR1 as MNHEY and CDR2 as SVGAGI. V gave up 11 bases and J gave up 7 bases; unmatched junction bases: 9. This CDR3 is built from 14 residues.

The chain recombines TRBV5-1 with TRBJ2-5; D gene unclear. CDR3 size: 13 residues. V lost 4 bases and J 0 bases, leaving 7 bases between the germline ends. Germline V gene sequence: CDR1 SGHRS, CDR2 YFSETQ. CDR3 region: CASSPEYQETQYF. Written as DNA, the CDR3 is TGCGCCAGCAGCCCCGAGTACCAAGAGACCCAGTACTTC.